The next 21 T cell receptor beta chains were all read from a single sample in a study of blood T cell repertoires in COVID-19. Here immunoSEQ multiplex PCR was the method, and the copy in TCRdb shows in-frame clones only, minus some. This repertoire shows some 200,000 clones, about 88% found once; its top ten account for about 7%. The sequencing sample was made of peripheral blood. These TCRs come from a woman older than 75 in a cohort sampled during active or convalescent COVID-19.

This clone was seen only once. The chain couples TRBV7-2 to TRBJ1-1, with D perhaps matching TRBD1 (5 bases). The CDR3 covers 14 residues. Trimming shortened V by 5 bases and J by 2 bases, and 12 bases separated the two germline ends. Germline-derived CDR1 and CDR2 are SGHTA and FQGNSA. The CDR3 protein is CASSKTDINTEAFF. CDR3 sequence (DNA): TGTGCCAGCAGCAAGACAGATATTAACACTGAAGCTTTCTTT.

The V call is TRBV5-1, the J call TRBJ2-3, with 10 nucleotides matching TRBD2. After removal of 0 bases from V and 5 bases from J, the junction contained 9 bases not matched to a gene. The germline gives CDR1 SGHRS, CDR2 YFSETQ. The CDR3 length is 17 residues. The CDR3 coding sequence is TGCGCCAGCAGCTTGGGAGTCGAAGCGGGAGGGAAAGATACGCAGTATTTT. This sequence encodes CASSLGVEAGGKDTQYF. The entire variable domain, with the rest obtained from reference TRBV5-1 and TRBJ2-3, is as follows: KAGVTQTPRYLIKTRGQQVTLSCSPISGHRSVSWYQQTPGQGLQFLFEYFSETQRNKGNFPGRFSGRQFSNSRSEMNVSTLELGDSALYLCASSLGVEAGGKDTQYFGPGTRLTVL.

The J gene is TRBJ2-5, the V gene TRBV5-1, with 12 bases matching TRBD2. With V trimmed by 5 bases and J by 0 bases, 11 bases remained unmatched. Germline V lookup: CDR1 SGHRS, CDR2 YFSETQ. This CDR3 comprises 18 residues. CDR3 protein: CASRVRLAGARYQETQYF. CDR3 DNA: TGCGCCAGCAGAGTGCGACTAGCGGGAGCCCGGTACCAAGAGACCCAGTACTTC.

The J gene is TRBJ2-3, the V gene TRBV27; 9 bases align to TRBD2. Germline V gene lookup returns CDR1 MNHEY and CDR2 SMNVEV (reference sequence). V trimming: 3 bases; J trimming: 1 base; junction bases outside the gene matches: 8. The CDR3 spans 17 residues. Here the CDR3 reads CASSLNERLAGTDTQYF. CDR3 DNA: TGTGCCAGCAGTTTGAACGAGCGACTAGCGGGCACAGATACGCAGTATTTT.

This chain links TRBV5-1 with TRBJ1-2; a possible D gene is TRBD1 (6 bases). The V gene lost 5 bases and the J gene lost 6 bases, with 11 bases spanning the gap. Germline CDR1 and CDR2: SGHRS and YFSETQ. The CDR3 length is 12 residues. The CDR3 nucleotides are TGCGCCAGCAGTTCTCAGGGGCATGGCTACACCTTC. This translates into CASSSQGHGYTF.

The V and J genes are TRBV5-6 and TRBJ2-2; possibly TRBD2 for D (6 bases). The V gene lost 0 bases and the J gene lost 2 bases, with 14 bases spanning the gap. The CDR3 has 17 amino acids. The germline gives CDR1 SGHDT, CDR2 YYEEEE. Here the CDR3 DNA reads TGTGCCAGCAGCTTGGCCGCGACGGGGGTAAACACCGGGGAGCTGTTTTTT. Translation: CASSLAATGVNTGELFF.

The rearrangement uses TRBV4-3 and TRBJ1-2; D uncertain. This CDR3 is 15 amino acids long. Germline-derived CDR1 and CDR2 are LGHNA and YSLEER. Trimming cost V 4 bases and J 4 bases, with 16 bases left between them. CDR3: CASSPASQRLYGYTF. CDR3 DNA: TGCGCCAGCAGCCCCGCAAGTCAGAGGCTCTATGGCTACACCTTC.

The chain recombines TRBV6-1 with TRBJ1-2; 8 nucleotides agree with TRBD1. The CDR3 is made up of 15 amino acids. V was clipped by 2 bases and J by 0 bases; unmatched bases: 2. Germline-derived CDR1 and CDR2 are MNHNS and SASEGT. CDR3 sequence reads: CASSEQGATNYGYTF. DNA of the CDR3: TGTGCCAGCAGTGAACAGGGGGCGACTAACTATGGCTACACCTTC.

The gene calls are TRBV5-1 and TRBJ1-1; D may be TRBD1 (6 bases). V lost 2 bases, J lost 3 bases, and 11 bases lay in between. CDR1 and CDR2 (germline): SGHRS, YFSETQ. The CDR3 has 14 residues. CDR3 coding DNA: TGCGCCAGCAGCTTTTGGGGGGGCGACACTGAAGCTTTCTTT. Amino acids: CASSFWGGDTEAFF.

J is TRBJ2-7 and V is TRBV28; the D gene is possibly TRBD2 (6 bases). CDR1 MDHEN and CDR2 SYDVKM come from the germline V gene. This CDR3 is 13 amino acids long. The CDR3 reads CAIRAGNLYEQYF. CDR3 sequence (DNA): TGTGCTATCCGGGCGGGGAACCTCTACGAGCAGTACTTC.

The V gene is TRBV7-2, the J gene TRBJ1-4, with 8 bases matching TRBD1. Germline CDR1 is SGHTA and CDR2 is FQGNSA. V lost 3 bases to trimming and J lost 6 bases; unmatched junction nucleotides: 9. The CDR3 has 16 residues. The CDR3 region is CASSLPGGQAHEKLFF. The DNA of the CDR3 is TGTGCCAGCAGCTTGCCTGGGGGACAGGCCCATGAAAAACTGTTTTTT.

V is TRBV5-4 and J is TRBJ2-5; 11 nucleotides line up with TRBD2. The ends lost 4 bases at V and 2 bases at J; junction bases unmatched: 4. This CDR3 is built from 15 residues. Germline V gene sequence: CDR1 SGHNT, CDR2 YYREEE (reference sequence). The CDR3 nucleotides read TGTGCCAGCAGCGTCGGACTAGCGGGTCAAGAGACCCAGTACTTC. It encodes CASSVGLAGQETQYF. The full variable domain, completed using reference TRBV5-4 and TRBJ2-5, is ETGVTQSPTHLIKTRGQQVTLRCSSQSGHNTVSWYQQALGQGPQFIFQYYREEENGRGNFPPRFSGLQFPNYSSELNVNALELDDSALYLCASSVGLAGQETQYFGPGTRLLVL.

The chain has TRBV7-2 and TRBJ2-7; 12 bases align to TRBD2. The CDR3 loop spans 15 amino acids. Germline V lookup: CDR1 SGHTA, CDR2 FQGNSA. Unmatched junction bases numbered 5, after V lost 7 bases and J lost 1 base. The CDR3 is CASKWTSGVSYEQYF. CDR3 in DNA: TGTGCCAGCAAGTGGACTAGCGGGGTTTCCTACGAGCAGTACTTC.

The J gene is TRBJ1-1, the V gene TRBV10-3; D is unresolved. V was clipped by 4 bases and J by 2 bases, with 5 bases between them. The germline gives CDR1 ENHRY, CDR2 SYGVKD. CDR3 length: 12 residues. CDR3 DNA sequence: TGTGCCATCAGTGCTATTAACACTGAAGCTTTCTTT. The encoded protein is CAISAINTEAFF.

This clone was observed a handful of times. The chain joins TRBV27 to TRBJ1-2; 7 bases line up with TRBD1. The CDR3 covers 19 residues. The V segment lost 2 bases and the J segment 4 bases; nucleotides outside the gene matches: 19. CDR1 and CDR2 (germline): MNHEY, SMNVEV (reference sequence). This CDR3 is CASSLIPPTGARGVYGYTF. The CDR3 DNA reads TGTGCCAGCAGTTTAATTCCACCAACAGGGGCCAGAGGGGTCTATGGCTACACCTTC.

This chain links TRBV6-5 with TRBJ2-7, with 10 bases matching TRBD2. The length of the CDR3 is 13 residues. With V trimmed by 5 bases and J by 5 bases, 3 bases remained unmatched. Germline V gene lookup returns CDR1 MNHEY and CDR2 SVGAGI. CDR3 region: CASSSGRADEQYV. The CDR3, as DNA: TGTGCCAGCAGTAGCGGGAGGGCCGACGAGCAGTACGTC.

The rearrangement joins TRBV29-1 to TRBJ1-1, with 8 bases lining up with TRBD1. After removal of 7 bases from V and 6 bases from J, the junction contained 4 bases not matched to a gene. The CDR3 extends over 11 amino acids. The V gene's germline CDR1 is SQVTM and CDR2 ANQGSEA. The CDR3 here is CSAGQGPEAFF. The CDR3 bases are TGCAGCGCAGGACAGGGCCCTGAAGCTTTCTTT.

This chain uses TRBV4-3 with TRBJ2-1; perhaps TRBD2 as D (6 bases). The CDR3 totals 17 residues. Per the germline V gene, CDR1 is LGHNA and CDR2 is YSLEER. The ends were cut back, 4 bases at V and 0 bases at J, with 16 bases in the middle. CDR3 in DNA: TGCGCCAGCAGCCCTATGGGGAGGAAAAGCTCCTACAATGAGCAGTTCTTC. This encodes CASSPMGRKSSYNEQFF.

The chain uses TRBV28 and TRBJ1-4; a possible D gene is TRBD1 (6 bases). Between the trimmed V and J ends, which lost 2 bases and 4 bases, there was a span of 17 bases. The CDR3 contains 17 residues. Germline assignment: CDR1 MDHEN and CDR2 SYDVKM. CDR3 loop: CASSLLVADSYNEKLFF. CDR3 nucleotides: TGTGCCAGCAGTTTACTTGTCGCGGACAGCTATAATGAAAAACTGTTTTTT. Looking up the rest from reference TRBV28 and TRBJ1-4 gives the full variable domain: DVKVTQSSRYLVKRTGEKVFLECVQDMDHENMFWYRQDPGLGLRLIYFSYDVKMKEKGDIPEGYSVSREKKERFSLILESASTNQTSMYLCASSLLVADSYNEKLFFGSGTQLSVL.

The V gene is TRBV15, the J gene TRBJ1-2; TRBD1 is a possible D gene (5 bases). V lost 10 bases to trimming and J lost 3 bases, with 15 bases between them. The germline CDR1 and CDR2 sequences are LNHNV and YYDKDF (reference sequence). The CDR3 runs to 13 residues. CDR3: CASRGALDYGYTF. CDR3 DNA sequence: TGTGCCAGCCGCGGGGCCCTTGACTATGGCTACACCTTC.

This chain joins TRBV29-1 and TRBJ1-6; no definite D call. V dropped 4 bases and J dropped 9 bases, with 13 bases sitting between them. CDR1 is SQVTM, CDR2 ANQGSEA, per germline. This CDR3 spans 13 amino acids. CDR3 loop: CSVVLVPGSPLHF. CDR3 in DNA: TGCAGCGTTGTACTTGTGCCCGGTTCACCCCTCCACTTT.